The rows below give T cell receptor beta chains drawn from one sample of a study of blood T cell repertoires in COVID-19. The protocol was immunoSEQ multiplex PCR, while the TCRdb copy is restricted to in-frame clones and leaves out a portion. The sample shows 300,000 to 350,000 clones, 70% to 90% of them seen only once. Material: PBMCs or T cells enriched from blood (not recorded which). The receptors derive from a man under 40 who had recovered from COVID-19. Each CDR3 is given with its conserved first and last residue. The order of the fields is D gene, J gene, clone size, CDR3 length, V gene, CDR3 DNA, CDR3 protein. D genes are given only for firm matches. Clone sizes are given selectively: once, few, many, or a class where the clone is expanded.

TRBD1 | TRBJ1-2 | NA | 15 | TRBV9 | TGTGCCAGCAGCGTAGAAAGCAGGGGGGCCTATGGCTACACCTTC | CASSVESRGAYGYTF
TRBD1 | TRBJ1-6 | NA | 15 | TRBV11-3 | TGTGCCAGCAGCCCCCGGGGACAGGGAGATTCACCCCTCCACTTT | CASSPRGQGDSPLHF
TRBD1 | TRBJ2-5 | NA | 14 | TRBV24-1 | TGTGCCACCAGTGAGGGCAGGGGGAGAGAGACCCAGTACTTC | CATSEGRGRETQYF
NA | TRBJ2-1 | NA | 18 | TRBV27 | TGTGCCAGCAGTTTAGCGGGTCCCTCCTTGTCTACCTACAATGAGCAGTTCTTC | CASSLAGPSLSTYNEQFF
NA | TRBJ1-2 | NA | 13 | TRBV5-6 | TGTGCCAGCAGCTTGTGGGGGGACTATGGCTACACCTTC | CASSLWGDYGYTF
TRBD1 | TRBJ2-1 | NA | 14 | TRBV2 | TGTGCCAGCAGTCGGGACAGACTGTACAATGAGCAGTTCTTC | CASSRDRLYNEQFF
NA | TRBJ1-2 | NA | 16 | TRBV5-3 | TGTGCCAGAACAAAACGGGACACCGAGTGCCACTATGGCTACACCTTC | CARTKRDTECHYGYTF
NA | TRBJ2-5 | NA | 12 | TRBV11-2 | TGTGCCAGCAGCTTAGCTCAAGAGACCCAGTACTTC | CASSLAQETQYF
TRBD1 | TRBJ1-4 | NA | 13 | TRBV30 | TGTGCCTGGACAGGGGGCCCTGGTGAAAAACTGTTTTTT | CAWTGGPGEKLFF
NA | TRBJ1-5 | NA | 16 | TRBV27 | TGTGCCAGCAGTTTTCTGGCCGGGGATAGCAATCAGCCCCAGCATTTT | CASSFLAGDSNQPQHF
NA | TRBJ1-1 | NA | 15 | TRBV23-1 | TGCGCCAGCAGTCAATGGGCAGGGCGGAACACTGAAGCTTTCTTT | CASSQWAGRNTEAFF
TRBD1 | TRBJ1-6 | NA | 16 | TRBV18 | TGTGCCAGCTCACCGGCTTCCGGGACAGGGGATTCACCCCTCCACTTT | CASSPASGTGDSPLHF
TRBD2 | TRBJ2-3 | NA | 14 | TRBV2 | TGTGCCAGCAGGACTAGCGGCCGCGCAGATACGCAGTATTTT | CASRTSGRADTQYF
NA | TRBJ2-1 | NA | 13 | TRBV25-1 | TGTGCCAGCAGTGAAGAGGAGGTTTATGAGCAGTTCTTC | CASSEEEVYEQFF
NA | TRBJ1-2 | NA | 14 | TRBV1 | TGCACCAGCAGCCAGGGACTCCCCGGGCATGGCTACACCTTC | CTSSQGLPGHGYTF
TRBD1 | TRBJ1-2 | NA | 16 | TRBV12-5 | TGTGCTAGTGGTTTGGTCACAGGGGGCCTTAACTATGGCTACACCTTC | CASGLVTGGLNYGYTF
NA | TRBJ2-7 | many | 15 | TRBV5-3 | TGTGCCAGAAGGCAAGGGACGGAACTCGGGGGCGAGCAGTACTTC | CARRQGTELGGEQYF
TRBD1 | TRBJ1-2 | NA | 14 | TRBV7-9 | TGTGCCAGCAGCCCGGGACAGGGGTTGGATGGCTACACCTTC | CASSPGQGLDGYTF
NA | TRBJ2-7 | NA | 15 | TRBV6-6 | TGTGCCAGCAGTTACCCAGAGACAGGACACTACGAGCAGTACTTC | CASSYPETGHYEQYF
TRBD1 | TRBJ2-1 | once | 15 | TRBV5-1 | TGCGCCAGCAGCTTGAGGGACAGCGCTATTCGTGAGCAGTTCTTC | CASSLRDSAIREQFF
NA | TRBJ2-7 | once | 10 | TRBV2 | TGTGCCAGCGCGGACTACGAGCAGTACTTC | CASADYEQYF
TRBD1 | TRBJ1-2 | NA | 13 | TRBV12-5 | TGTGCTAGTGGCGTGGGACAGGGTTCTGGCTACACCTTC | CASGVGQGSGYTF
NA | TRBJ2-2 | NA | 14 | TRBV6-5 | TGTGCCAGCAGTAGTCGGTGGAGAACCGGGGAGCTGTTTTTT | CASSSRWRTGELFF
TRBD2 | TRBJ2-1 | once | 14 | TRBV10-2 | TGCGCCAGCAGGGGACTAGAAAGTTACAATGAGCAGTTCTTC | CASRGLESYNEQFF
NA | TRBJ1-1 | NA | 11 | TRBV3-1/TRBV3-2 | TGTGCCAGCAGCCAAGGGGCAGAAGCTTTCTTT | CASSQGAEAFF
TRBD1 | TRBJ2-7 | NA | 14 | TRBV9 | TGTGCCAGCAGCGTAGGGACAGGGGGATCCCAACTATACTTC | CASSVGTGGSQLYF
NA | TRBJ1-2 | NA | 12 | TRBV24-1 | TGTGCCACCAGTGACCGCAGGGATGGCTACACCTTC | CATSDRRDGYTF
TRBD1 | TRBJ2-2 | once | 15 | TRBV2 | TGTGCCAGCAGGAAGGACAGGGAGAACACCGGGGAGCTGTTTTTT | CASRKDRENTGELFF
NA | TRBJ2-2 | few | 13 | TRBV10-1 | TGCGCCAGCAGGCAGGCGCCAGGAGGGGAGCTGTTTTTT | CASRQAPGGELFF
NA | TRBJ1-2 | NA | 15 | TRBV4-3 | TGCGCCAGCAGCCGAGGCTTGGACAGACTATTGGGCTACACCTTC | CASSRGLDRLLGYTF
TRBD2 | TRBJ2-1 | NA | 13 | TRBV29-1 | TGCAGCGTGGGGGAGGGACCGGTTGATGAGCAGTTCTTC | CSVGEGPVDEQFF
TRBD1 | TRBJ2-3 | NA | 14 | TRBV7-2 | TGTGCCAGTCAAAGACAGGGGAAAACAGATACGCAGTATTTT | CASQRQGKTDTQYF
NA | TRBJ1-2 | NA | 14 | TRBV3-1/TRBV3-2 | TGTGCCAGCAGCCCACGAGTCAGGGGCTATGGCTACACCTTC | CASSPRVRGYGYTF
TRBD1 | TRBJ2-1 | NA | 16 | TRBV5-1 | TGCGCCAGCAGCTTGGCCGCGGGACAGGCCTACAATGAGCAGTTCTTC | CASSLAAGQAYNEQFF
NA | TRBJ1-3 | NA | 14 | TRBV13 | TGTGCCAGCAGCTCCCTGTACTCTGGAAACACCATATATTTT | CASSSLYSGNTIYF
TRBD1 | TRBJ1-4 | once | 15 | TRBV16 | TGTGCCAGCAGCGCCCTGGGCCAGGGGGATGAAAAACTGTTTTTT | CASSALGQGDEKLFF
NA | TRBJ1-2 | few | 14 | TRBV28 | TGTGCCAGCAGTTTGGGGGCTCGGTTTGGTGGCTACACCTTC | CASSLGARFGGYTF
TRBD1 | TRBJ2-5 | NA | 12 | TRBV18 | TGTGCCAGCTCACGACAGGGGGAGACCCAGTACTTC | CASSRQGETQYF
NA | TRBJ2-7 | NA | 14 | TRBV5-1 | TGCGCCAGCAATAGGGCAGGGGAACCGGGGGAGCAGTACTTC | CASNRAGEPGEQYF
TRBD1 | TRBJ1-2 | NA | 16 | TRBV7-4 | TGTGCCAGCAGCCCCGGGGGCAGGGGGCAGGACTATGGCTACACCTTC | CASSPGGRGQDYGYTF
NA | TRBJ1-2 | NA | 13 | TRBV12-3/TRBV12-4 | TGTGCCAGCAGTTTTGGAGAGAACTATGGCTACACCTTC | CASSFGENYGYTF
NA | TRBJ1-6 | NA | 16 | TRBV5-1 | TGCGCCAGCAGCTTGGGGACTGTAGTATATAATTCACCCCTCCACTTT | CASSLGTVVYNSPLHF
TRBD2 | TRBJ2-1 | NA | 16 | TRBV7-2 | TGTGCCAGCAGCGGATCGACTAGCGTCTCCTACAATGAGCAGTTCTTC | CASSGSTSVSYNEQFF
NA | TRBJ1-1 | NA | 13 | TRBV5-1 | TGCGCCAGCAGCTTGGTTGCGGACACTGAAGCTTTCTTT | CASSLVADTEAFF
NA | TRBJ2-7 | NA | 14 | TRBV18 | TGTGCCAGCTCTGCTATGACACGACCCTACGAGCAGTACTTC | CASSAMTRPYEQYF
NA | TRBJ1-2 | NA | 15 | TRBV5-1 | TGCGCCAGCAGCTTGGCCGGAGGGGATTATTATGGCTACACCTTC | CASSLAGGDYYGYTF
TRBD1 | TRBJ2-5 | NA | 13 | TRBV5-1 | TGCGCCAGCAGCCAGGGGGCCGGGGAGACCCAGTACTTC | CASSQGAGETQYF
NA | TRBJ1-2 | NA | 17 | TRBV5-1 | TGCGCCAGCAGCTTGGCCGGTCTGGTTCAGGGTAGGGAAGGCTACACCTTC | CASSLAGLVQGREGYTF
TRBD1 | TRBJ1-2 | NA | 15 | TRBV4-3 | TGCGCCAGCAGCCAAGATCCACAGGGGATTGATGGCTACACCTTC | CASSQDPQGIDGYTF
TRBD1 | TRBJ2-3 | few | 16 | TRBV27 | TGTGCCAGCAGTTCGGACAGGACAACCGCTACAGATACGCAGTATTTT | CASSSDRTTATDTQYF
TRBD1 | TRBJ1-5 | few | 17 | TRBV10-3 | TGTGCCATCAGTGAGAACGGAGGGGGACAGGGAAACCCCATCCAAGATTTT | CAISENGGGQGNPIQDF
NA | TRBJ2-7 | NA | 11 | TRBV20-1 | TGCAGTGCTGCACTAGTTCTCGAGCAGTACTTC | CSAALVLEQYF
NA | TRBJ1-2 | NA | 16 | TRBV7-2 | TGTGCCAGCAGGGGGTGGGGCGGAGGGGTTCAGTATGGCTACACCTTC | CASRGWGGGVQYGYTF
TRBD2 | TRBJ2-1 | few | 15 | TRBV11-2 | TGTGCCAGCAGCTTAACCAGCGGGGGGTTCAATGAGCAGTTCTTC | CASSLTSGGFNEQFF
NA | TRBJ1-2 | NA | 15 | TRBV19 | TGTGCCAGTAGTATAGGAAGGCAGGGCAACTATGGCTACACCTTC | CASSIGRQGNYGYTF
NA | TRBJ1-6 | NA | 14 | TRBV9 | TGTGCCAGCAGCCCCCGGCTAGCTAATTCACCCCTCCACTTT | CASSPRLANSPLHF